The 14 T cell receptor beta chains listed next were all sequenced from one sample in a study of cytomegalovirus exposure and HLA in healthy donors (dated by TCRdb to about 2017). The method behind the library was the immunoSEQ multiplex PCR assay. For the multiplex PCR, a mixture combining 60 forward primers for TCR Vbeta segments and 13 reverse primers for TCR Jbeta segments was used. Not all clones reach the TCRdb copy of this immuneACCESS table, which keeps in-frame sequences only. Checked studies attribute under half of the gap to unresolved V genes and leave the rest unexplained. The sample data list about 150,000 clones, and 70% to 90% of these were observed just once. The top ten hold less than 2.5% of the sample. The sample was PBMCs. Receptor source: a woman younger than 35 in good health and CMV-seronegative.

The chain carries TRBV5-1 and TRBJ1-2; 7 nucleotides line up with TRBD1. Germline V lookup: CDR1 SGHRS, CDR2 YFSETQ. This CDR3 is built from 15 residues. V lost 4 bases and J lost 0; bases outside the gene matches: 6. Here the CDR3 reads CASSPGQAANYGYTF. The CDR3 DNA sequence: TGCGCCAGCAGCCCCGGACAGGCTGCTAACTATGGCTACACCTTC. Variable domain in full (rest from reference TRBV5-1 and TRBJ1-2): KAGVTQTPRYLIKTRGQQVTLSCSPISGHRSVSWYQQTPGQGLQFLFEYFSETQRNKGNFPGRFSGRQFSNSRSEMNVSTLELGDSALYLCASSPGQAANYGYTFGSGTRLTVV.

This clone was seen only a few times. V gene TRBV11-3 combines with J gene TRBJ2-7, with a tentative D call TRBD2 (5 bases). The CDR3 runs 13 residues. Germline CDR1 and CDR2: SGHNT and YENEEA. V was pared by 4 bases and J by 5 bases, with 12 bases between. The CDR3 reads CASSYRDKHEQYF. In nucleotides, the CDR3 is TGTGCCAGCAGCTACCGGGATAAACACGAGCAGTACTTC.

The rearrangement uses TRBV11-2 and TRBJ2-3; the match to TRBD2 covers 7 bases. Germline CDR1 and CDR2: SGHAT and FQNNGV. CDR3 size: 15 residues. With V trimmed by 6 bases and J by 3 bases, 9 bases remained unmatched. The DNA for the CDR3 is TGTGCCAGCAGTCTGGGGGGGGAAAAGACAGATACGCAGTATTTT. It translates to CASSLGGEKTDTQYF.

The chain employs TRBV6-5 and TRBJ1-3; the D gene is possibly TRBD1 (5 bases). Deletions cut 7 bases from V and 0 bases from J, with 13 bases between. Germline values: CDR1 MNHEY, CDR2 SVGAGI. This CDR3 contains 15 residues. CDR3 in amino acids: CASNGGGASGNTIYF. CDR3 in DNA: TGTGCCAGCAACGGCGGGGGAGCCTCTGGAAACACCATATATTTT.

This clone was observed a few times. The chain employs TRBV21-1 and TRBJ2-7; TRBD1, the table's D call, was not compared with the DNA. TRBV21-1 is noted as a pseudogene. The CDR3 is 15 residues long. CDR3 residues: CASSKVRGEEYEQYF. In DNA, the CDR3 is TGTGCCAGCAGCAAAGTAAGGGGCGAAGAGTACGAGCAGTACTTC.

This chain joins TRBV4-1 and TRBJ1-6, with TRBD1 matching over 7 bases. This CDR3 region has 16 residues. The ends lost 5 bases at V and 5 bases at J; junction bases unmatched: 9. Germline assignment: CDR1 MGHRA and CDR2 YSYEKL. CDR3 DNA sequence: TGCGCCAGCAGCTCCGACAGGGATCTTAATAATTCACCCCTCCACTTT. Translated: CASSSDRDLNNSPLHF.

CDR3 coding DNA: TGTGCCAGCAGCTTAGACAGTAATGGAAACACCATATATTTT. It codes for CASSLDSNGNTIYF. The J gene is TRBJ1-3, the V gene TRBV7-2; D is ambiguous. V was pared by 1 base and J by 3 bases, with 7 bases between. CDR1 SGHTA and CDR2 FQGNSA come from the germline V gene. The CDR3 has 14 amino acids.

The gene calls are TRBV6-5 and TRBJ2-5; 8 positions agree with TRBD1. V was clipped by 4 bases and J by 4 bases; unmatched bases: 2. CDR1 and CDR2 from the germline V gene are MNHEY and SVGAGI. The CDR3 runs to 13 residues. The CDR3 reads CASSSGQGETQYF. The CDR3 DNA follows: TGTGCCAGCAGTTCCGGACAGGGAGAGACCCAGTACTTC.

The rearrangement links TRBV6-6 to TRBJ2-6; D perhaps matches TRBD1 (6 bases). The CDR3 length is 15 residues. CDR1 and CDR2 (germline): MNHNY, SVGAGI (reference sequence). V was clipped by 9 bases and J by 0 bases, with 12 bases between them. DNA for the CDR3: TGTGCCAGTAGCGACAGGATCTCTGGGGCCAACGTCCTGACTTTC. This gives the protein CASSDRISGANVLTF.

This clone was observed at least ten times. The chain uses TRBV6-4 and TRBJ2-3, with D perhaps TRBD2 (5 bases). Trimming pared 3 bases from V and 0 bases from J, leaving 7 bases between. Germline V gives CDR1 MRHNA, CDR2 SNTAGT. CDR3 length: 14 amino acids. This CDR3 is CASSEEDSTDTQYF. In DNA form, the CDR3 reads TGTGCCAGCAGTGAGGAGGACAGCACAGATACGCAGTATTTT.

The chain employs TRBV7-2 and TRBJ1-1; D is ambiguous. This CDR3 comprises 15 residues. Germline-derived CDR1 and CDR2 are SGHTA and FQGNSA. Trimming shortened V by 1 base and J by 1 base, and 10 bases separated the two germline ends. CDR3 DNA: TGTGCCAGCAGCTTAGTAGTATCCTGGAACACTGAAGCTTTCTTT. Amino acids: CASSLVVSWNTEAFF.

This rearrangement joins TRBV6-5 to TRBJ1-2, with 10 bases lining up with TRBD1. This CDR3 has 14 residues. The V and J ends lost 6 bases and 8 bases, in that order; junction bases with no gene match: 9. Germline lookup yields CDR1 MNHEY and CDR2 SVGAGI. CDR3 in amino acids: CASRNGGQGGGYTF. The CDR3 DNA is TGTGCCAGCAGGAACGGAGGACAGGGGGGAGGCTACACCTTC.

The chain recombines TRBV25-1 with TRBJ2-3; 9 nucleotides align to TRBD2. In germline, CDR1 is MGHDK, CDR2 SYGVNS. The ends lost 3 bases at V and 0 bases at J; junction bases unmatched: 7. This CDR3 is built from 17 residues. The chain's CDR3 is CASSDRLAVLSTDTQYF. For the CDR3, the DNA is TGTGCCAGCAGTGATCGACTAGCGGTCCTTAGCACAGATACGCAGTATTTT.

V gene TRBV5-1 combines with J gene TRBJ2-7; a weak D match, TRBD1 (6 bases). Germline CDR1 is SGHRS and CDR2 is YFSETQ. CDR3 length equals 16 residues. Trimming pared 0 bases from V and 9 bases from J, leaving 22 bases between. Here the CDR3 reads CASSLVFSGVGAGQYF. The CDR3 DNA follows: TGCGCCAGCAGCTTGGTCTTTTCTGGGGTGGGGGCCGGGCAGTACTTC.